This TCR beta chain was sequenced in a study of metastatic and nonmetastatic thyroid tumors. Overall study: Both malignant and benign thyroid patients supplied peripheral blood and tumor or nodule tissue samples, across which the repertoires of these patients were then compared.

Not a single patient had been given any form of treatment at any point before undergoing thyroid surgery. This clone rates as medium-sized. Its antigen is undetermined. Study processing details: For papillary thyroid cancer, a distant-metastasis classifier was constructed from CDR3 differences observed across clinicopathological groups. TCRdb re-called the PCR reads through MiXCR. For this entry, the V and J calls and clone size follow TCRdb and not the study's own pipeline. Altogether 6,500 to 10,000 clones are present, 20% to 30% being singletons, with the ten largest covering about 12%. The CDR3 runs 15 residues. Germline V CDR1 and CDR2: SGHRS, YFSETQ. V lost 0 bases, J lost 3 bases, and 10 bases lay in between. Overall study results and limits: Malignant thyroid tumors reportedly had TCR beta diversity that was significantly higher than in benign nodules, in blood and tumor.

The receptor comes from a female donor with papillary thyroid cancer or a benign thyroid nodule (not recorded which). Some clones in this sample may be carry-over from other donors' samples. Sequencing was done on a sample of adjacent normal tissue. V is TRBV5-1 and J is TRBJ2-1, with no clear D. CDR3 nucleotides: TGCGCCAGCAGCTTGGAGGCGACGGGCTACAATGAGCAGTTCTTC. Amino acids: CASSLEATGYNEQFF.